The entry below describes one T cell receptor (beta chain). Antigen: not known. 5'RACE primed at constant segments yielded TCR alpha and TCR beta cDNA libraries bearing sample barcodes and UMIs. TCRdb redid the calling of the 5' RACE reads with MiXCR, one entry per CDR3 protein. The table includes about 130,000 distinct CDR3 sequences, more than 15% detected once. This specimen belongs to a study of T-cell memory formation after mild COVID-19. The overall study: Largely donor-specific TCR clusters were found.

CDR1 is LGHNA and CDR2 is YNFKEQ in the germline V gene. This CDR3 region has 13 residues. Trimming left V 1 base short and J 7 bases short, with 7 bases between. Study-level findings and limits: Clones contracting day 15 to 85 were balanced CD4/CD8; later expanders leaned CD4+.

J is TRBJ2-2 and V is TRBV4-2, with D uncertain. Sequencing was performed on PBMCs or a T cell subset sorted from them (not recorded which). This TCR derives from an adult woman who had mild COVID-19 (a few samples of this study predate the infection). Cell type and time point are not known. The CDR3 reads CASSQGANGELFF. CDR3 bases: TGTGCCAGCAGCCAAGGAGCTAACGGGGAGCTGTTTTTT.